This T cell receptor beta chain was sequenced during a study of response to subunit inactivated influenza vaccine. Findings and caveats of the study: Researchers suggested that each seasonal influenza vaccination recruits few new T cells.

In TCRdb, the RT-PCR reads were re-called with MiXCR into one record per CDR3 protein. The sample gives about 570,000 distinct CDR3 sequences, approximately 12% of which show up once; roughly 10% is in the top ten. Of note for this clonotype: The antigen is not known.

The sequence was obtained from a man aged 45-65 years who received an inactivated influenza vaccine. The sample consisted of PBMCs from blood, taken on the day of vaccination.

CDR3 sequence reads: CASSTGTGVSGANVLTF. CDR3 bases: TGTGCCAGCAGTACCGGGACAGGGGTGTCTGGGGCCAACGTCCTGACTTTC. This chain joins TRBV12-3 or TRBV12-4 and TRBJ2-6; TRBD1 matches at 10 bases. The CDR3 length is 17 residues. The V segment lost 5 bases and the J segment 1 base; nucleotides outside the gene matches: 5.